The next 30 T cell receptor beta chains were all read from a single sample in a study of CD8+ T cells in alopecia areata (dated by TCRdb to about 2018). Reading the label with the study, this specimen's treatment or condition is: oral pan-JAK inhibitor, 5-10 mg twice daily. Libraries were constructed by the immunoSEQ multiplex PCR assay. RNA was extracted from all samples and reverse transcribed into cDNA as template for TCR sequencing. TCRdb holds this immuneACCESS table with in-frame rearrangements only. Some clones are missing; in checked studies, unresolved V genes explain under half, and the rest has no known cause. This sample lists fewer than 250,000 clones; approximately 40% were detected once. 2.6% of the sample lies in the top ten. This material consisted of CD4+ T cells sorted from blood, taken at roughly week 38, from a patient treated with tofacitinib. These receptor sequences come from a human donor with alopecia areata.

There are a few counts of this clone. The rearrangement links TRBV5-1 to TRBJ2-2; D is ambiguous. Between the trimmed V and J ends, which lost 7 bases and 0 bases, there was a span of 10 bases. The V gene's germline CDR1 is SGHRS and CDR2 YFSETQ. The CDR3 contains 14 residues. Here the CDR3 DNA reads TGCGCCAGCTGCCTAGGATCGAACACCGGGGAGCTGTTTTTT. It yields the protein CASCLGSNTGELFF.

V gene TRBV14 combines with J gene TRBJ2-2; 9 bases line up with TRBD2. The germline V gene has CDR1 SGHDN and CDR2 FVKESK. The CDR3 consists of 15 residues. CDR3 DNA: TGTGCGATAAGCGAGCGGGAGGTTTCTGGAGGGGAGCTGTTTTTT. Translating it yields CAISEREVSGGELFF.

Note on this clone: The junction departs from germline at one end; a sequencing error may be responsible. The V and J genes are TRBV15 and TRBJ2-7; 7 bases match TRBD1. This CDR3 has 15 amino acids. Germline V CDR1 and CDR2: LNHNV, YYDKDF (reference sequence). Here the CDR3 reads CATSGDREVIHEQYF. In DNA, the CDR3 is TGTGCCACCAGCGGAGACAGGGAAGTGATCCACGAGCAGTACTTC.

This clone was observed a few times. The V and J genes are TRBV5-1 and TRBJ2-1; D unclear. CDR1 is SGHRS, CDR2 YFSETQ, per germline. This CDR3 spans 15 amino acids. Trimming stripped 7 bases from V and 0 bases from J, with 14 bases between. CDR3 amino acids: CASRAILSSYNEQFF. CDR3 bases: TGCGCCAGCCGCGCGATTCTAAGCTCCTACAATGAGCAGTTCTTC. Looking up the rest from reference TRBV5-1 and TRBJ2-1 gives the full variable domain: KAGVTQTPRYLIKTRGQQVTLSCSPISGHRSVSWYQQTPGQGLQFLFEYFSETQRNKGNFPGRFSGRQFSNSRSEMNVSTLELGDSALYLCASRAILSSYNEQFFGPGTRLTVL.

This clone turned up a few times. The V call is TRBV2, the J call TRBJ2-7; 10 nucleotides match TRBD1. The CDR3 length is 13 residues. Germline loops: CDR1 SNHLY, CDR2 FYNNEI. V shed 5 bases and J 3 bases; nucleotides not matched to a gene: 1. In nucleotides, the CDR3 is TGTGCCAGCAGTAGGACAGGGGGCTACGAGCAGTACTTC. It yields the protein CASSRTGGYEQYF.

The sample holds a few counts of this clone. This chain uses TRBV4-1 with TRBJ1-2, with D tentatively TRBD1 (5 bases). This CDR3 is built from 19 residues. V dropped 0 bases and J dropped 1 base, with 21 bases sitting between them. The germline CDR1 and CDR2 sequences are MGHRA and YSYEKL. The CDR3 here is CASSQDRRGTEGINYGYTF. The DNA for the CDR3 is TGCGCCAGCAGCCAAGATCGACGGGGGACGGAGGGAATTAACTATGGCTACACCTTC.

This clone appeared a single time. The DNA of the CDR3 is TGCGCCAGCAGTGTCGACCCGGGAGGCACAGATACGCAGTATTTT. It translates to CASSVDPGGTDTQYF. J is TRBJ2-3 and V is TRBV10-1; D possibly corresponds to TRBD2 (6 bases). The CDR3 runs 15 residues. Germline CDR1 WNHNN, CDR2 SYGVQD (reference sequence). The V gene lost 4 bases and the J gene lost 1 base, with 12 bases spanning the gap.

This chain uses TRBV29-1 with TRBJ2-1; no clear D gene. Germline CDR1 and CDR2: SQVTM and ANQGSEA. This CDR3 contains 13 residues. With 6 bases removed from V and 6 bases from J, the gap between germline ends came to 15 bases. The CDR3 coding sequence is TGCAGCGTCAGCAGTCCTCTAAGCAATGAGCAGTTCTTC. Its translation: CSVSSPLSNEQFF.

This clone came up a few times. The chain carries TRBV29-1 and TRBJ2-7; 8 positions match TRBD2. The germline V gene has CDR1 SQVTM and CDR2 ANQGSEA. The CDR3 has 13 amino acids. Trimming at V came to 5 bases and at J to 2 bases, leaving 5 bases not matched to a gene. CDR3 bases: TGCAGCGTTCGAGCGGGAGTACCCTACGAGCAGTACTTC. Translated: CSVRAGVPYEQYF.

CDR3 sequence reads: CASSSLSGGGDTQYF. In DNA, the CDR3 is TGTGCCAGCAGCTCACTTAGCGGGGGAGGGGATACGCAGTATTTT. The chain is built from TRBV9 and TRBJ2-3, with 9 bases identical to TRBD2. This CDR3 comprises 15 residues. CDR1 is SGDLS, CDR2 YYNGEE, per germline. J gave up 6 bases and V 4 bases, and 9 bases lay outside the gene matches.

V gene TRBV29-1 combines with J gene TRBJ1-1; 7 positions agree with TRBD1. The CDR3 runs 12 residues. CDR1 and CDR2 (germline): SQVTM, ANQGSEA. V dropped 5 bases and J dropped 5; count of bases not matched to a gene: 5. The CDR3 DNA is TGCAGCGTTCACAGGGGAGGGACTGAAGCTTTCTTT. Its protein is CSVHRGGTEAFF.

This clone was recorded a few times. This chain links TRBV29-1 with TRBJ1-2; TRBD1 matches at 7 bases. J lost 4 bases, V lost 3 bases, and 5 bases had no gene match. Germline V gene lookup returns CDR1 SQVTM and CDR2 ANQGSEA. The CDR3 loop spans 13 amino acids. The chain's CDR3 is CSVDEGQFYGYTF. Here the CDR3 DNA reads TGCAGCGTTGATGAGGGACAGTTCTATGGCTACACCTTC.

The rearrangement uses TRBV7-8 and TRBJ1-5; 12 nucleotides agree with TRBD1. J gave up 4 bases and V 10 bases, and 14 bases lay outside the gene matches. The CDR3 runs to 17 residues. Germline loops: CDR1 SGHVS, CDR2 FQNEAQ. CDR3 region: CATHVGTGGVGNQPQHF. As DNA, the CDR3 is TGTGCCACCCACGTCGGGACAGGGGGCGTTGGGAATCAGCCCCAGCATTTT.

This clone showed up just a few times. This sequence joins TRBV30 and TRBJ2-1; D possibly corresponds to TRBD2 (6 bases). The germline V gene has CDR1 GTSNPN and CDR2 SVGIG (reference sequence). V was shortened by 0 bases and J by 1 base, with 10 bases between the two germline ends. This CDR3 is 15 amino acids long. CDR3 DNA sequence: TGTGCCTGGAGTGTCGGCCTAGCGTCCTACAATGAGCAGTTCTTC. Translated, it gives CAWSVGLASYNEQFF. The full variable domain, completed using reference TRBV30 and TRBJ2-1, is SQTIHQWPATLVQPVGSPLSLECTVEGTSNPNLYWYRQAAGRGLQLLFYSVGIGQISSEVPQNLSASRPQDRQFILSSKKLLLSDSGFYLCAWSVGLASYNEQFFGPGTRLTVL.

V and J are TRBV7-2 and TRBJ2-3; D remains ambiguous. The CDR3 is 11 amino acids. Germline V lookup: CDR1 SGHTA, CDR2 FQGNSA. V gave up 3 bases and J gave up 6 bases, with 4 bases separating them. The CDR3 here is CASSLKDTQYF. CDR3 coding DNA: TGTGCCAGCAGCTTGAAGGATACGCAGTATTTT.

V and J are TRBV10-3 and TRBJ2-7, with TRBD2 identical over 13 bases. The V segment lost 8 bases and the J segment 0 bases; nucleotides outside the gene matches: 16. This CDR3 comprises 19 residues. From germline, CDR1 is ENHRY and CDR2 SYGVKD. This CDR3 reads CAISATPGLAGPSSYEQYF. In DNA form, the CDR3 reads TGTGCCATCTCCGCAACCCCGGGACTAGCGGGACCATCCTCCTACGAGCAGTACTTC.

The rearrangement links TRBV5-1 to TRBJ2-5; possible D gene TRBD2, 5 bases. V shed 3 bases and J shed 4 bases, with 10 bases lying between them. CDR3 size: 13 residues. Germline-derived CDR1 and CDR2 are SGHRS and YFSETQ. Written as DNA, the CDR3 is TGCGCCAGCAGCTGGAGCGAGGGAGAGACCCAGTACTTC. It encodes CASSWSEGETQYF.

The chain uses TRBV7-9 and TRBJ2-7, with 11 positions matching TRBD2. The germline CDR1 and CDR2 sequences are SEHNR and FQNEAQ (reference sequence). Trimming cost V 1 base and J 2 bases; bases outside gene matches: 7. The CDR3 spans 17 residues. The CDR3 DNA reads TGTGCCAGCAGCTTAGGACAAATGGGACTAGCGGCCTACGAGCAGTACTTC. It specifies CASSLGQMGLAAYEQYF.

The rearrangement joins TRBV29-1 to TRBJ1-4; 9 positions agree with TRBD1. The germline CDR1 and CDR2 sequences are SQVTM and ANQGSEA. The CDR3 length is 12 residues. The V gene end was trimmed by 7 bases and the J gene end by 6 bases; junction bases not matched to a gene: 3. CDR3 in amino acids: CSAGTGYEKLFF. In DNA, the CDR3 is TGCAGCGCCGGGACAGGGTATGAAAAACTGTTTTTT.

This clone appeared a few times. CDR3 loop: CSVEVTRDIYGYTF. The CDR3 DNA reads as TGCAGCGTTGAGGTAACCCGGGACATCTATGGCTACACCTTC. The chain has TRBV29-1 and TRBJ1-2, with D possibly being TRBD1 (6 bases). The CDR3 totals 14 residues. Germline lookup yields CDR1 SQVTM and CDR2 ANQGSEA. V was shortened by 3 bases and J by 4 bases, with 15 bases between the two germline ends.

This clone showed up just a few times. The chain links TRBV27 to TRBJ1-1; a possible D gene is TRBD1 (5 bases). CDR3 length: 14 amino acids. Germline V lookup: CDR1 MNHEY, CDR2 SMNVEV (reference sequence). V lost 1 base to trimming and J lost 6 bases, with 12 bases between them. DNA for the CDR3: TGTGCCAGCAGTTTATTGCAGGGAAGGGCTGAAGCTTTCTTT. Encoded protein: CASSLLQGRAEAFF.

V is TRBV28 and J is TRBJ1-2; D is undetermined. The germline V and J ends were trimmed by 4 bases and 4 bases, with 13 bases remaining between them. Germline assignment: CDR1 MDHEN and CDR2 SYDVKM. The CDR3 contains 14 residues. The CDR3 nucleotides are TGTGCCAGCAGTTGGCCCGGACGAAGCTATGGCTACACCTTC. Encoded protein: CASSWPGRSYGYTF.

The chain carries TRBV28 and TRBJ2-5; 8 bases agree with TRBD2. Germline trimming cut 5 bases from V and 4 bases from J; bases unmatched to any gene: 3. Germline V gives CDR1 MDHEN, CDR2 SYDVKM. This CDR3 has 13 residues. CDR3 loop: CASSVSGIETQYF. The CDR3 DNA reads TGTGCCAGCAGTGTTAGCGGGATAGAGACCCAGTACTTC.

This chain uses TRBV30 with TRBJ2-5, with D possibly matching TRBD2 (6 bases). Germline V lookup: CDR1 GTSNPN, CDR2 SVGIG (reference sequence). Trimming removed 0 bases at V and 4 bases at J, with 18 bases between. The CDR3 consists of 16 residues. CDR3 amino acids: CAWSVLRGILLETQYF. The CDR3 DNA reads TGTGCCTGGAGTGTTTTGCGGGGAATCTTGCTAGAGACCCAGTACTTC.

CDR3 bases: TGCAGCGTTGGGACCGGTTTTCATAACTATGGCTACACCTTC. Its protein is CSVGTGFHNYGYTF. The V call is TRBV29-1, the J call TRBJ1-2; D call uncertain. Germline CDR1 is SQVTM and CDR2 is ANQGSEA. This CDR3 has 14 residues. The V end was cut by 4 bases, the J end by 1 base, with 13 bases between.

This clone was recorded at least ten times. Different DNA sequences within this sample yield the same CDR3. The gene calls are TRBV28 and TRBJ2-7, with a weak D call TRBD1 (5 bases). The CDR3 is 11 residues long. CDR1 and CDR2 from the germline V gene are MDHEN and SYDVKM. V was trimmed by 2 bases and J by 6 bases, leaving 5 bases between them. The CDR3 region is CASSLRGEQYF. The CDR3 DNA is TGTGCCAGCAGTTTAAGGGGCGAGCAGTACTTC. The variable domain in full, with the rest retrieved from reference TRBV28 and TRBJ2-7, is DVKVTQSSRYLVKRTGEKVFLECVQDMDHENMFWYRQDPGLGLRLIYFSYDVKMKEKGDIPEGYSVSREKKERFSLILESASTNQTSMYLCASSLRGEQYFGPGTRLTVT.

This clone came up a few times. CDR3 amino acids: CASSYVTGKNTEAFF. The DNA of the CDR3 is TGTGCCAGCAGTTATGTTACAGGGAAGAACACTGAAGCTTTCTTT. The chain uses TRBV5-5 and TRBJ1-1; TRBD1 is a possible D gene (6 bases). V was trimmed by 5 bases and J by 1 base, leaving 15 bases between them. The germline V gene encodes CDR1 SGHKS and CDR2 YYEKEE (reference sequence). The CDR3 covers 15 residues. The full variable domain, completed using reference TRBV5-5 and TRBJ1-1, is DAGVTQSPTHLIKTRGQQVTLRCSPISGHKSVSWYQQVLGQGPQFIFQYYEKEERGRGNFPDRFSARQFPNYSSELNVNALLLGDSALYLCASSYVTGKNTEAFFGQGTRLTVV.

This clone was seen a few times. The chain combines TRBV30 with TRBJ1-4; D call uncertain. Trimming stripped 2 bases from V and 1 base from J, with 29 bases between. This CDR3 spans 21 amino acids. The germline V gene encodes CDR1 GTSNPN and CDR2 SVGIG (reference sequence). DNA for the CDR3: TGTGCCTGGAGTTCTGGGGTTTTTCGAAGTATCGTGGGAGGAACTAATGAAAAACTGTTTTTT. Translation: CAWSSGVFRSIVGGTNEKLFF.

This clone showed up just once. The rearrangement joins TRBV14 to TRBJ1-2, with TRBD1 matching over 11 bases. CDR1 is SGHDN, CDR2 FVKESK, per germline. There are 17 residues in the CDR3. Unmatched junction bases numbered 15, after V lost 4 bases and J lost 8 bases. The CDR3 DNA is TGTGCCAGCAGCCCGCCGGGGACAGGGGGGAGATCGCGAGGCTACACCTTC. As protein: CASSPPGTGGRSRGYTF. Drawing the rest from reference TRBV14 and TRBJ1-2, the complete variable domain is EAGVTQFPSHSVIEKGQTVTLRCDPISGHDNLYWYRRVMGKEIKFLLHFVKESKQDESGMPNNRFLAERTGGTYSTLKVQPAELEDSGVYFCASSPPGTGGRSRGYTFGSGTRLTVV.

This clone appeared a few times. V gene TRBV7-9 combines with J gene TRBJ1-5, with 9 positions matching TRBD1. V lost 5 bases to trimming and J lost 2 bases; unmatched junction nucleotides: 4. CDR1 SEHNR and CDR2 FQNEAQ come from the germline V gene (reference sequence). CDR3 length equals 15 residues. This chain's CDR3 is CASSPTGGGNQPQHF. The CDR3 nucleotides are TGTGCCAGCAGCCCGACAGGGGGAGGCAATCAGCCCCAGCATTTT. The full variable domain, its missing parts supplied by reference TRBV7-9 and TRBJ1-5, is DTGVSQNPRHKITKRGQNVTFRCDPISEHNRLYWYRQTLGQGPEFLTYFQNEAQLEKSRLLSDRFSAERPKGSFSTLEIQRTEQGDSAMYLCASSPTGGGNQPQHFGDGTRLSIL.